This note documents a single TCR beta chain sequence. The data belong to a study of blood T cell repertoires in COVID-19. In the study overall: Material from acute and convalescent COVID-19 was sourced from the United States, Italy and Spain. PBMCs, B-cell-depleted T cells, or T cells were the source of the cDNA or gDNA that made up the material.

Trimming cost V 2 bases and J 4 bases, with 17 bases left between them. The CDR3 has 16 amino acids. In germline, CDR1 is MNHNY, CDR2 SVGAGI (reference sequence). As originally analysed: Nucleated cell number was recorded as an estimate derived from reference gene primer amplification. Produced via immunoSEQ multiplex PCR; TCRdb's table is partial and in-frame only. The V and J calls and clone size were taken over from that table, and D and trimming were inferred from the DNA. The table shows about 260,000 clones, with less than 85% occurring only once. This chain connects TRBV6-6 to TRBJ1-1, with a possible D match to TRBD1 (5 bases). Material: peripheral blood. This TCR came from a man in his sixties who had recovered from COVID-19. The CDR3 spells CASSYNGGEGGTEAFF. CDR3 bases: TGTGCCAGCAGTTACAACGGAGGGGAGGGAGGCACTGAAGCTTTCTTT.